This TCR beta chain appears in the sequencing data of a study of lymphopenia after photon versus proton radiotherapy. Germline CDR1 is SGHDT and CDR2 is YYEEEE. CDR3 length: 13 residues. V was pared by 5 bases and J by 8 bases, with 16 bases between. This table comes from immunoSEQ multiplex PCR, and its TCRdb copy is limited to in-frame clones, with some not included. The sample lists 150,000 to 200,000 clones, 88% seen once, with around 4.5% in the top ten. This clone was counted many times. Its antigen remains unidentified. General observations from the study: Relative stability marked proton patients; photon patients lost diversity and naive cells. Oligoclonal CD8+ Temra expansion after nadir drove photon patients' diversity drop.

The chain links TRBV5-6 to TRBJ1-2; D gene unclear. This material consisted of peripheral blood, taken from a patient treated with photon-based radiotherapy. The source is a man between 50 and 59 years old with gastric cancer. As DNA, the CDR3 is TGTGCCAGCAGTCTCTCGGGGTTAAGAGGCTACACCTTC. Translated: CASSLSGLRGYTF.